The next 30 T cell receptor beta chains were all read from a single sample in a study of shared clonotypes between healthy human individuals. Sequencing used immunoSEQ multiplex PCR; TCRdb keeps in-frame clones, though not all of them. The table records fewer than 1.8 million clones, less than 99% of them present only once. The sample taken for sequencing was naive CD4+ T cells sorted from blood. Noted subset: CD45RA+ positively selected. The origin of the receptors is a man aged 30 to 39 in good health.

The chain carries TRBV2 and TRBJ2-1; D perhaps matches TRBD2 (6 bases). CDR3 size: 15 residues. Trimming cost V 4 bases and J 3 bases, with 13 bases left between them. CDR1 is SNHLY and CDR2 is FYNNEI in the germline V gene. In nucleotides, the CDR3 is TGTGCCAGCAGTGGCGGAGCGGGCTACTACAATGAGCAGTTCTTC. Translated, it gives CASSGGAGYYNEQFF.

The V and J genes are TRBV7-8 and TRBJ2-1; tentative D call: TRBD1 (5 bases). V shed 2 bases and J shed 0 bases, with 11 bases lying between them. The CDR3 covers 16 residues. Germline V CDR1 and CDR2: SGHVS, FQNEAQ. The CDR3 nucleotides read TGTGCCAGCAGCTTAAAACAGGTGAGCTCCTACAATGAGCAGTTCTTC. Its protein is CASSLKQVSSYNEQFF.

V and J are TRBV7-9 and TRBJ2-2; possible D gene TRBD2, 6 bases. Germline V gene lookup returns CDR1 SEHNR and CDR2 FQNEAQ (reference sequence). The CDR3 is made up of 16 amino acids. Trimming cost V 4 bases and J 4 bases, with 16 bases left between them. The CDR3 loop reads CASSSPRGAVTGELFF. The CDR3 DNA reads TGTGCCAGCAGCTCTCCCCGCGGGGCGGTCACCGGGGAGCTGTTTTTT.

V is TRBV5-1 and J is TRBJ2-2, with D possibly being TRBD1 (6 bases). The germline CDR1 and CDR2 sequences are SGHRS and YFSETQ. The CDR3 has 16 amino acids. Trimming left V 4 bases short and J 4 bases short, with 17 bases between. The CDR3: CASSAGWLGGTGELFF. In DNA, the CDR3 is TGCGCCAGCAGCGCCGGATGGCTAGGGGGCACCGGGGAGCTGTTTTTT.

The rearrangement links TRBV28 to TRBJ2-1; weak D call: TRBD1 (6 bases). CDR3 length: 16 amino acids. Trimming took off 4 bases at V and 5 bases at J, with 18 bases between the two ends. Germline CDR1 and CDR2: MDHEN and SYDVKM. Written as DNA, the CDR3 is TGTGCCAGCAGTTACTTGGACAGCCAAGAGCACAATGAGCAGTTCTTC. It codes for CASSYLDSQEHNEQFF.

This clone was detected once. The chain recombines TRBV2 with TRBJ2-1, with D possibly matching TRBD1 (6 bases). V dropped 6 bases and J dropped 4 bases, with 16 bases sitting between them. Germline V gene data show CDR1 as SNHLY and CDR2 as FYNNEI. This CDR3 region has 15 residues. The CDR3 bases are TGTGCCAGCAGGGTGGGACAAAGGCGATACAATGAGCAGTTCTTC. Its translation is CASRVGQRRYNEQFF.

The rearrangement uses TRBV28 and TRBJ2-3, with D maybe TRBD1 (6 bases). This CDR3 has 12 amino acids. V lost 10 bases to trimming and J lost 3 bases, with 11 bases between them. Germline values: CDR1 MDHEN, CDR2 SYDVKM. This CDR3 is CAKSRGTDTQYF. CDR3 in DNA: TGTGCCAAAAGCAGGGGAACAGATACGCAGTATTTT.

J is TRBJ1-2 and V is TRBV5-1; no reliable D call. The germline gives CDR1 SGHRS, CDR2 YFSETQ. The V and J ends lost 4 bases and 1 base respectively, with 8 bases between them. The CDR3 has 13 residues. As DNA, the CDR3 is TGCGCCAGCAGCGCGGGATTTAACTATGGCTACACCTTC. Amino acid sequence: CASSAGFNYGYTF.

The chain employs TRBV2 and TRBJ2-1; TRBD1 matches at 7 bases. The CDR3 has 13 residues. Germline V gives CDR1 SNHLY, CDR2 FYNNEI. After removal of 7 bases from V and 6 bases from J, the junction contained 6 bases not matched to a gene. The CDR3 nucleotides read TGTGCCAGCAACCCAACAGGGGCCAATGAGCAGTTCTTC. Encoded protein: CASNPTGANEQFF.

J is TRBJ2-2 and V is TRBV6-6; 8 bases are shared with TRBD1. J lost 0 bases, V lost 5 bases, and 2 bases had no gene match. The CDR3 length is 15 residues. Germline CDR1 is MNHNY and CDR2 is SVGAGI (reference sequence). The CDR3 DNA follows: TGTGCCAGCAGTCAGACAGGGGCGAACACCGGGGAGCTGTTTTTT. It codes for CASSQTGANTGELFF.

This sequence joins TRBV7-2 and TRBJ1-3, with D unclear. Germline values: CDR1 SGHTA, CDR2 FQGNSA. CDR3 length equals 15 residues. The germline V and J ends were trimmed by 3 bases and 0 bases, with 9 bases remaining between them. The CDR3 DNA sequence: TGTGCCAGCAGCTTCGGGCAGACCTCTGGAAACACCATATATTTT. Its translation: CASSFGQTSGNTIYF.

This chain connects TRBV7-3 to TRBJ2-3, with TRBD1 as a possible D gene (5 bases). CDR3 length: 13 amino acids. From germline, CDR1 is SGHTA and CDR2 FQGTGA. Trimming stripped 2 bases from V and 6 bases from J, with 9 bases between. For the CDR3, the DNA is TGTGCCAGCAGCTTAGGGGCTTTGGATACGCAGTATTTT. Protein sequence: CASSLGALDTQYF.

The rearrangement joins TRBV10-1 to TRBJ2-1; D remains ambiguous. With 6 bases removed from V and 3 bases from J, the gap between germline ends came to 12 bases. Germline V CDR1 and CDR2: WNHNN, SYGVQD (reference sequence). The CDR3 spans 14 residues. The CDR3 spells CASSDSPIYNEQFF. Written as DNA, the CDR3 is TGCGCCAGCAGCGACTCCCCTATCTACAATGAGCAGTTCTTC.

The chain has TRBV18 and TRBJ2-7, with D maybe TRBD1 (5 bases). From germline, CDR1 is KGHSH and CDR2 LQKENI. CDR3 length equals 16 residues. Trimming left V 3 bases short and J 5 bases short, with 20 bases between. As DNA, the CDR3 is TGTGCCAGCTCACCCAGCCCGGACACAGGTGGCGACGAGCAGTACTTC. This gives the protein CASSPSPDTGGDEQYF.

This sequence joins TRBV7-3 and TRBJ2-6; the D call may be TRBD1 or TRBD2 (6 bases each). CDR1 is SGHTA and CDR2 is FQGTGA in the germline V gene. The CDR3 is 18 amino acids. V was cut by 1 base and J by 1 base, with 14 bases left in between. The DNA of the CDR3 is TGTGCCAGCAGCTTAAGGGCCAGGGGAGGATCTGGGGCCAACGTCCTGACTTTC. Amino acids: CASSLRARGGSGANVLTF.

The rearrangement uses TRBV5-1 and TRBJ2-2; no clear D gene. The CDR3 loop spans 14 amino acids. Germline CDR1 is SGHRS and CDR2 is YFSETQ. V lost 0 bases and J lost 7, with 10 bases in between. The CDR3 DNA reads TGCGCCAGCAGCTTGGATCCCTCAAACGGGGAGCTGTTTTTT. It specifies CASSLDPSNGELFF.

V is TRBV7-3 and J is TRBJ2-2; D gene unclear. Trimming removed 3 bases at V and 5 bases at J, with 7 bases between. The CDR3 spans 13 residues. Germline loops: CDR1 SGHTA, CDR2 FQGTGA. CDR3 sequence: CASSFRPTGELFF. The CDR3 nucleotides are TGTGCCAGCAGCTTTAGGCCGACCGGGGAGCTGTTTTTT.

The J gene is TRBJ2-3, the V gene TRBV9, with 10 nucleotides matching TRBD2. Looked up from germline, CDR1 is SGDLS and CDR2 is YYNGEE. This CDR3 has 15 residues. Germline trimming cut 4 bases from V and 5 bases from J; bases unmatched to any gene: 7. The chain's CDR3 is CASSISGRAVDTQYF. CDR3 nucleotide sequence: TGTGCCAGCAGCATCAGCGGGAGGGCCGTAGATACGCAGTATTTT.

The J gene is TRBJ2-1, the V gene TRBV15; D may be TRBD2 (6 bases). CDR3 length equals 12 residues. Germline loops: CDR1 LNHNV, CDR2 YYDKDF (reference sequence). With 5 bases removed from V and 7 bases from J, the gap between germline ends came to 9 bases. The CDR3 reads CATSPRGNEQFF. CDR3 nucleotides: TGTGCCACCAGCCCCCGGGGGAATGAGCAGTTCTTC.

The chain employs TRBV25-1 and TRBJ1-5, with 9 bases lining up with TRBD1. The CDR3 sequence is 15 residues long. The germline gives CDR1 MGHDK, CDR2 SYGVNS. With V trimmed by 6 bases and J by 4 bases, 7 bases remained unmatched. The CDR3: CASRGDREGNQPQHF. The CDR3 nucleotides are TGTGCCAGCAGAGGGGACAGGGAGGGGAATCAGCCCCAGCATTTT.

The gene calls are TRBV28 and TRBJ1-1, with D possibly matching TRBD1 (6 bases). Germline V gene sequence: CDR1 MDHEN, CDR2 SYDVKM. There are 15 residues in the CDR3. Trimming took 6 bases from V and 2 from J, leaving 16 bases between them. The chain's CDR3 is CASSRLDRLNTEAFF. The CDR3 nucleotides are TGTGCCAGCAGCCGATTGGACAGACTAAACACTGAAGCTTTCTTT.

The chain couples TRBV7-6 to TRBJ2-4; 7 bases line up with TRBD1. Germline CDR1 is SGHVS and CDR2 is FNYEAQ. J gave up 8 bases and V 5 bases, and 12 bases lay outside the gene matches. The CDR3 length is 15 residues. This CDR3 is CASSRGPGFVDIQYF. CDR3 nucleotides: TGTGCCAGCAGCAGGGGGCCCGGGTTCGTGGACATTCAGTACTTC.

About this clone itself: Other DNA variants within this sample encode the same CDR3. The J gene is TRBJ2-2, the V gene TRBV19; D is ambiguous. There are 15 residues in the CDR3. In germline, CDR1 is LNHDA, CDR2 SQIVND (reference sequence). V lost 1 base, J lost 0 bases, and 6 bases lay in between. The CDR3 coding sequence is TGTGCCAGTAGTATAGGGACGGCGAACACCGGGGAGCTGTTTTTT. Translated, it gives CASSIGTANTGELFF.

This clone was picked up one time. This rearrangement joins TRBV7-9 to TRBJ1-2; TRBD1 might be the D (6 bases). The CDR3 is made up of 19 amino acids. Germline values: CDR1 SEHNR, CDR2 FQNEAQ (reference sequence). Trimming shortened V by 2 bases and J by 2 bases, and 24 bases separated the two germline ends. This CDR3 is CASSLKYRDILPKNYGYTF. CDR3 nucleotide sequence: TGTGCCAGCAGCTTAAAATACCGGGACATCTTACCAAAGAACTATGGCTACACCTTC.

V is TRBV10-3 and J is TRBJ1-2; 9 nucleotides agree with TRBD1. J lost 6 bases, V lost 6 bases, and 11 bases had no gene match. CDR1 and CDR2 from the germline V gene are ENHRY and SYGVKD. The CDR3 length is 15 residues. The CDR3 DNA reads as TGTGCCATCAGAATCCGGGACAGGGCCTTCGATGGCTACACCTTC. Its translation: CAIRIRDRAFDGYTF.

This chain uses TRBV7-3 with TRBJ2-5; D unresolved. The CDR3 length is 13 residues. Germline CDR1 and CDR2: SGHTA and FQGTGA. Trimming pared 2 bases from V and 5 bases from J, leaving 9 bases between. The CDR3 spells CASSLYLQETQYF. The CDR3 DNA reads as TGTGCCAGCAGCTTATACCTCCAGGAGACCCAGTACTTC.

The rearrangement links TRBV5-8 to TRBJ2-1; maybe TRBD2 (5 bases). The germline gives CDR1 SGHTS, CDR2 YDEGEE. The CDR3 extends over 15 amino acids. With 4 bases removed from V and 0 bases from J, the gap between germline ends came to 11 bases. The CDR3 here is CASSPARGSYNEQFF. DNA of the CDR3: TGTGCCAGCAGCCCGGCCCGGGGCTCCTACAATGAGCAGTTCTTC.

The rearrangement uses TRBV6-1 and TRBJ2-7, with 7 bases matching TRBD2. V was clipped by 7 bases and J by 0 bases; unmatched bases: 6. This CDR3 contains 14 residues. Germline CDR1 MNHNS, CDR2 SASEGT. The CDR3 nucleotides are TGTGCCAGCACCTGGGGGGGGAGCTCCTACGAGCAGTACTTC. It yields the protein CASTWGGSSYEQYF.

This chain links TRBV15 with TRBJ2-7; 7 bases line up with TRBD1. Germline CDR1 LNHNV, CDR2 YYDKDF (reference sequence). CDR3 length: 16 residues. V was clipped by 4 bases and J by 3 bases; unmatched bases: 12. DNA of the CDR3: TGTGCCACCAGCAAAGGCCCAGGGGGACCACTCTACGAGCAGTACTTC. The encoded protein is CATSKGPGGPLYEQYF.

CDR3 DNA: TGTGCCAGCAGCCAAGATCGCGATTGGGAGTCGGCCGGGGAGCTGTTTTTT. Its translation is CASSQDRDWESAGELFF. This chain connects TRBV14 to TRBJ2-2; tentatively, D is TRBD2 (5 bases). This CDR3 is 17 amino acids long. V shed 0 bases and J shed 6 bases, with 17 bases lying between them. In germline, CDR1 is SGHDN, CDR2 FVKESK.